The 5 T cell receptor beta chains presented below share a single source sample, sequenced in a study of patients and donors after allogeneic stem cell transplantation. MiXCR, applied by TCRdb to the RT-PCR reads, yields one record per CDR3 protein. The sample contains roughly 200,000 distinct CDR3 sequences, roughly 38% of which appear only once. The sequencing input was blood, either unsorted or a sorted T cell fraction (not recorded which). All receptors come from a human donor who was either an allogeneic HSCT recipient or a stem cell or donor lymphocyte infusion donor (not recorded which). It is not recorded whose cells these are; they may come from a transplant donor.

The CDR3 DNA is TGCGCCAGCAGCGGAGCCGGGAACAACTATGGCTACACCTTC. This translates into CASSGAGNNYGYTF. This chain uses TRBV5-1 with TRBJ1-2; D uncertain. Trimming pared 4 bases from V and 2 bases from J, leaving 12 bases between. CDR3 length: 14 residues. Germline CDR1 is SGHRS and CDR2 is YFSETQ.

The CDR3 coding sequence is TGTGCCAGCAGTTACTCGACAGGCCCCGGCTACACCTTC. Protein product: CASSYSTGPGYTF. This chain connects TRBV6-5 to TRBJ1-2, with TRBD1 as a possible D gene (6 bases). The germline gives CDR1 MNHEY, CDR2 SVGAGI. CDR3 length: 13 amino acids. Trimming left V 0 bases short and J 8 bases short, with 10 bases between.

The CDR3 region is CASSFSLGQGYSNQPQHF. CDR3 DNA sequence: TGTGCCAGCAGTTTTTCCCTAGGACAGGGTTATAGCAATCAGCCCCAGCATTTT. The gene calls are TRBV12-3 or TRBV12-4 and TRBJ1-5; 8 bases map to TRBD1. The trim removed 3 bases at V and 0 bases at J, leaving 10 bases unmatched. This CDR3 has 18 residues.

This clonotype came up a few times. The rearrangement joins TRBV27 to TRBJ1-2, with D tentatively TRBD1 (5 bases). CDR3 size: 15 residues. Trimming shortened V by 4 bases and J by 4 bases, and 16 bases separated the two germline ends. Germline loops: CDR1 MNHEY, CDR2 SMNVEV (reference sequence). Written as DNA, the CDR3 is TGTGCCAGCAGTTCCACAGGTGACACCTTCTATGGCTACACCTTC. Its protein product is CASSSTGDTFYGYTF.

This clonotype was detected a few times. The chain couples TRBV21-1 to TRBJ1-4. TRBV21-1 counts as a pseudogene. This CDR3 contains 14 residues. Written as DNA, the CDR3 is TGTGCCACCCTTGGGACAAGGCCCTCCGAAAAACTGTTTTTT. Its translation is CATLGTRPSEKLFF.